The 26 T cell receptor beta chains given below trace back to one sample, sequenced in a study of blood T cell repertoires in COVID-19. Assay used: immunoSEQ multiplex PCR; TCRdb lists only in-frame clones, some missing. The profile shows roughly 90,000 clones, more than 70% of them singletons. The sequencing sample was made of peripheral blood. All receptors derive from a man aged 50-59 years with acute or convalescent COVID-19.

The count of this clone is one. J is TRBJ1-1 and V is TRBV7-8, with 8 bases fitting TRBD1. The CDR3 covers 13 residues. CDR1 and CDR2 from the germline V gene are SGHVS and FQNEAQ. V lost 5 bases and J lost 4; bases outside the gene matches: 3. The chain's CDR3 is CASSRGQGTEAFF. CDR3 coding DNA: TGTGCCAGCAGCCGCGGACAGGGCACTGAAGCTTTCTTT. Full variable domain (missing parts from reference TRBV7-8 and TRBJ1-1): GAGVSQSPRYKVAKRGQDVALRCDPISGHVSLFWYQQALGQGPEFLTYFQNEAQLDKSGLPSDRFFAERPEGSVSTLKIQRTQQEDSAVYLCASSRGQGTEAFFGQGTRLTVV.

The chain carries TRBV5-1 and TRBJ1-1; 10 bases are a match to TRBD1. V shed 3 bases, J shed 3 bases, and the junction held 14 bases outside the gene matches. The CDR3 length is 18 residues. Germline V lookup: CDR1 SGHRS, CDR2 YFSETQ. The CDR3 here is CASSYYPGQGSVDTEAFF. The CDR3 DNA reads as TGCGCCAGCAGCTATTATCCGGGACAGGGGTCGGTGGACACTGAAGCTTTCTTT. The entire variable domain, with the rest obtained from reference TRBV5-1 and TRBJ1-1, is as follows: KAGVTQTPRYLIKTRGQQVTLSCSPISGHRSVSWYQQTPGQGLQFLFEYFSETQRNKGNFPGRFSGRQFSNSRSEMNVSTLELGDSALYLCASSYYPGQGSVDTEAFFGQGTRLTVV.

The J gene is TRBJ2-5, the V gene TRBV3-1 (or the pseudogene TRBV3-2); 15 bases align to TRBD2. J was trimmed by 3 bases and V by 0 bases; bases with no gene match: 8. The CDR3 sequence is 19 residues long. In germline, CDR1 is LGHDT, CDR2 YNNKEL (reference sequence). The CDR3 region has the DNA TGTGCCAGCAGCCAAGAACCCGGGACTAGCGGGAGGATGGAAGAGACCCAGTACTTC. This codes for CASSQEPGTSGRMEETQYF.

This chain uses TRBV19 with TRBJ2-1, with 9 bases that match TRBD1. J gave up 7 bases and V 3 bases, and 7 bases lay outside the gene matches. This CDR3 has 15 amino acids. The germline CDR1 and CDR2 sequences are LNHDA and SQIVND (reference sequence). The chain's CDR3 is CASSIGQGNVNEQFF. The CDR3 bases are TGTGCCAGTAGTATCGGACAGGGGAATGTTAATGAGCAGTTCTTC.

This sequence joins TRBV6-1 and TRBJ2-7; D unclear. Germline V CDR1 and CDR2: MNHNS, SASEGT. Between the trimmed V and J ends, which lost 0 bases and 2 bases, there was a span of 17 bases. The CDR3 is 17 amino acids. The chain's CDR3 is CASSEARGFPAAYEQYF. CDR3 nucleotides: TGTGCCAGCAGTGAAGCGCGTGGGTTCCCTGCGGCCTACGAGCAGTACTTC.

V gene TRBV25-1 combines with J gene TRBJ2-2, with TRBD2 matching over 7 bases. With 7 bases clipped from V and 5 bases from J, the junction kept 10 bases outside the gene matches. The CDR3 length is 15 residues. Germline CDR1 and CDR2: MGHDK and SYGVNS. CDR3 sequence reads: CASTEFPGGTGELFF. Written as DNA, the CDR3 is TGTGCCAGCACGGAGTTCCCGGGGGGAACCGGGGAGCTGTTTTTT.

V usage is TRBV6-5 and J usage is TRBJ2-7, with D tentatively TRBD2 (6 bases). Germline V gene data show CDR1 as MNHEY and CDR2 as SVGAGI. Trimming cost V 5 bases and J 5 bases, with 16 bases left between them. The CDR3 has 14 residues. CDR3 sequence reads: CASSPTRSSDEQYF. The CDR3 DNA is TGTGCCAGCAGTCCGACTAGATCCTCTGACGAGCAGTACTTC.

The chain joins TRBV4-2 to TRBJ1-4; TRBD1 aligns across 8 bases. J was trimmed by 8 bases and V by 3 bases; bases with no gene match: 8. Germline V gene sequence: CDR1 LGHNA, CDR2 YNFKEQ. The CDR3 is 15 amino acids. This CDR3 is CASSHSTGEDEKLFF. The CDR3 DNA is TGTGCCAGCAGCCATTCGACAGGGGAGGACGAAAAACTGTTTTTT.

The CDR3 spells CASSSPGQANTEAFF. The CDR3 DNA is TGTGCCAGCAGTTCCCCGGGACAGGCAAACACTGAAGCTTTCTTT. The chain combines TRBV6-2 or TRBV6-3 with TRBJ1-1, with 8 positions matching TRBD1. From germline, CDR1 is MNHEY and CDR2 SVGEGT. V lost 4 bases and J lost 2; bases outside the gene matches: 6. The CDR3 has 15 amino acids.

This sequence joins TRBV7-8 and TRBJ1-2, with TRBD1 matching over 7 bases. Germline assignment: CDR1 SGHVS and CDR2 FQNEAQ. The V segment lost 7 bases and the J segment 6 bases; nucleotides outside the gene matches: 17. CDR3 size: 16 residues. CDR3 amino acids: CASTIEGADWHHGYTF. The CDR3, as DNA: TGTGCCAGCACTATAGAGGGGGCAGATTGGCATCATGGCTACACCTTC. Full variable domain (remainder filled in from reference TRBV7-8 and TRBJ1-2): GAGVSQSPRYKVAKRGQDVALRCDPISGHVSLFWYQQALGQGPEFLTYFQNEAQLDKSGLPSDRFFAERPEGSVSTLKIQRTQQEDSAVYLCASTIEGADWHHGYTFGSGTRLTVV.

This chain links TRBV6-4 with TRBJ1-5; maybe TRBD1 (5 bases). The V gene lost 3 bases and the J gene lost 7 bases, with 10 bases spanning the gap. There are 13 residues in the CDR3. Germline CDR1 MRHNA, CDR2 SNTAGT. The CDR3 DNA follows: TGTGCCAGCAGTGAGCAGGGTGGCCAGCCCCAGCATTTT. Its protein is CASSEQGGQPQHF.

The rearrangement joins TRBV6-6 to TRBJ2-1; D not certain. This CDR3 spans 11 amino acids. Trimming pared 4 bases from V and 13 bases from J, leaving 11 bases between. The germline V gene has CDR1 MNHNY and CDR2 SVGAGI (reference sequence). The CDR3 DNA follows: TGTGCCAGCAGTTGGGTGGAGAACCAGTTCTTC. It specifies CASSWVENQFF.

The chain couples TRBV24-1 to TRBJ1-5, with D possibly matching TRBD1 (5 bases). CDR3 size: 15 residues. Trimming removed 9 bases from V and 3 bases from J, with 17 bases in between. CDR1 KGHDR and CDR2 SFDVKD come from the germline V gene. The DNA of the CDR3 is TGTGCCACCGGCTCGGGAGGGGATAACAATCAGCCCCAGCATTTT. This encodes CATGSGGDNNQPQHF.

The chain has TRBV3-1 (or the pseudogene TRBV3-2) and TRBJ2-7; D might be TRBD1 (5 bases). This CDR3 has 11 residues. Between the trimmed V and J ends, which lost 4 bases and 4 bases, there was a span of 5 bases. Germline V gene data show CDR1 as LGHDT and CDR2 as YNNKEL (reference sequence). Written as DNA, the CDR3 is TGTGCCAGCAGCCGACAGTACGAGCAGTACTTC. Protein sequence: CASSRQYEQYF.

The chain recombines TRBV3-1 (or the pseudogene TRBV3-2) with TRBJ1-4; D is perhaps TRBD1 (6 bases). This CDR3 contains 15 residues. The ends were cut back, 6 bases at V and 9 bases at J, with 20 bases in the middle. Per germline, CDR1 LGHDT and CDR2 YNNKEL (reference sequence). The CDR3 nucleotides are TGTGCCAGCAGTCGGGGTTCTCGGACAGTACAAAAACTGTTTTTT. This gives the protein CASSRGSRTVQKLFF.

The V and J genes are TRBV28 and TRBJ2-7; 8 nucleotides line up with TRBD1. The germline V gene encodes CDR1 MDHEN and CDR2 SYDVKM. This CDR3 is built from 15 residues. J was trimmed by 5 bases and V by 6 bases; bases with no gene match: 12. CDR3 bases: TGTGCCAGCAGGTCTCAGACAGGGGATGCCCACGAGCAGTACTTC. As protein: CASRSQTGDAHEQYF.

This chain joins TRBV7-2 and TRBJ2-5; perhaps TRBD1 as D (5 bases). CDR3 length: 15 residues. V lost 1 base, J lost 0 bases, and 9 bases lay in between. Germline loops: CDR1 SGHTA, CDR2 FQGNSA. CDR3 sequence: CASSLGGWNQETQYF. In nucleotides, the CDR3 is TGTGCCAGCAGCTTAGGGGGCTGGAACCAAGAGACCCAGTACTTC.

The chain is built from TRBV5-1 and TRBJ1-1; TRBD1 matches 10 bases. Germline assignment: CDR1 SGHRS and CDR2 YFSETQ. J was trimmed by 7 bases and V by 0 bases; bases with no gene match: 12. CDR3 length: 17 residues. The CDR3 spells CASSLGATGGFLGEAFF. CDR3 DNA: TGCGCCAGCAGCTTGGGGGCGACAGGGGGCTTTCTGGGTGAAGCTTTCTTT.

The J gene is TRBJ1-4, the V gene TRBV7-9, with D hard to call. Looked up from germline, CDR1 is SEHNR and CDR2 is FQNEAQ (reference sequence). The V end was cut by 1 base, the J end by 5 bases, with 11 bases between. The CDR3 totals 15 residues. CDR3 sequence: CASSLGAGKNEKLFF. Here the CDR3 DNA reads TGTGCCAGCAGCTTAGGTGCGGGGAAAAATGAAAAACTGTTTTTT.

The CDR3 bases are TGTGCCAGCAGTTCAGACAGCCAAGAGACCCAGTACTTC. Encoded protein: CASSSDSQETQYF. V and J are TRBV12-3 or TRBV12-4 and TRBJ2-5; a weak D match, TRBD1 (5 bases). The V end lost 4 bases, the J end lost 1 base, and 7 bases lay between the germline ends. The CDR3 loop spans 13 amino acids.

The V gene is TRBV19, the J gene TRBJ1-2; no clear D. CDR1 and CDR2 from the germline V gene are LNHDA and SQIVND (reference sequence). The CDR3 is 13 amino acids. V was pared by 0 bases and J by 5 bases, with 7 bases between. The CDR3 DNA reads as TGTGCCAGTAGTATAGAAGAGGATTATGGCTACACCTTC. Its translation: CASSIEEDYGYTF.

The chain employs TRBV3-1 (or the pseudogene TRBV3-2) and TRBJ2-6; TRBD2 matches 10 bases. From germline, CDR1 is LGHDT and CDR2 YNNKEL (reference sequence). V lost 4 bases, J lost 1 base, and 4 bases stayed unmatched. This CDR3 has 17 amino acids. CDR3 in amino acids: CASSRASGSSGANVLTF. In DNA, the CDR3 is TGTGCCAGCAGCCGGGCTAGCGGGAGTTCTGGGGCCAACGTCCTGACTTTC.

The chain couples TRBV7-6 to TRBJ2-1; 9 bases are shared with TRBD2. V shed 4 bases, J shed 9 bases, and the junction held 10 bases outside the gene matches. In germline, CDR1 is SGHVS, CDR2 FNYEAQ. The CDR3 runs to 15 residues. CDR3 region: CASSSTGTSWGEQFF. The CDR3 DNA reads as TGTGCCAGCAGCTCCACCGGGACTAGCTGGGGTGAGCAGTTCTTC.

V is TRBV3-1 (or the pseudogene TRBV3-2) and J is TRBJ2-3; D might be TRBD2 (6 bases). CDR1 and CDR2 from the germline V gene are LGHDT and YNNKEL (reference sequence). Trimming stripped 2 bases from V and 7 bases from J, with 19 bases between. There are 16 residues in the CDR3. This chain's CDR3 is CASSQSLTSFVNTQYF. The CDR3 DNA is TGTGCCAGCAGCCAATCGTTGACTAGTTTTGTTAATACGCAGTATTTT.

V gene TRBV4-1 combines with J gene TRBJ2-3, with TRBD1 as a possible D gene (6 bases). The V end lost 4 bases, the J end lost 4 bases, and 12 bases lay between the germline ends. The germline V gene has CDR1 MGHRA and CDR2 YSYEKL. The CDR3 length is 14 residues. The CDR3 sequence is CASSPAGGSDTQYF. In DNA, the CDR3 is TGCGCCAGCAGCCCTGCTGGGGGCTCAGATACGCAGTATTTT.

The chain couples TRBV12-3 or TRBV12-4 to TRBJ1-1, with D possibly being TRBD1 (5 bases). Trimming took 6 bases from V and 6 from J, leaving 11 bases between them. The CDR3 consists of 12 residues. The CDR3 loop reads CASRGAHAEAFF. In DNA form, the CDR3 reads TGTGCCAGCAGAGGGGCTCACGCTGAAGCTTTCTTT.